This record looks at one T cell receptor (beta chain) sequence and its context. This entry belongs to a study of blood T cell repertoires in COVID-19. Study-level background: Spain, Italy and the United States supplied samples that represented acute and convalescent COVID-19. Sample material is recorded as cDNA or gDNA derived from T cells, B-cell-depleted T cells, or PBMCs.

Authors' methods: By means of reference gene primer amplification, nucleated cell counts were estimated. Generated by immunoSEQ multiplex PCR, the TCRdb table keeps only in-frame clones and is missing some. From that table come the V and J calls and clone size; the DNA was used to work out D and trimming. The top ten hold approximately 3.4% of the sample, which has about half a million clones, 70% to 90% seen once. Losses at the gene ends were 4 bases for V and 6 bases for J; bases not matched to a gene: 9. Germline lookup yields CDR1 LGHDT and CDR2 YNNKEL (reference sequence). The CDR3 has 16 residues.

Sequencing input: peripheral blood. This chain connects TRBV3-1 (or the pseudogene TRBV3-2) to TRBJ2-3, with 11 bases matching TRBD2. The receptor comes from a human donor in a cohort sampled during active COVID-19. CDR3 DNA: TGTGCCAGCAGCCTTAGCGGGAGGGCCTCTTTGGATACGCAGTATTTT. Its protein product is CASSLSGRASLDTQYF.